This T cell receptor beta chain comes out of a study of CD8 T cells in Susac syndrome. Random-hexamer reverse transcription was applied to roughly 0.5 to 1 ug RNA. TCRdb independently ran MiXCR on the immunoSEQ multiplex PCR reads; one entry per CDR3 protein. The table records approximately 160,000 distinct CDR3 sequences, 95% to 96% of them present only once. Fulfillment of recently defined diagnostic criteria for definite or probable disease was shown by the patients with Susac syndrome. Trimming stripped 4 bases from V and 1 base from J, with 14 bases between. Germline V lookup: CDR1 SQVTM, CDR2 ANQGSEA. The CDR3 totals 15 residues.

The chain combines TRBV29-1 with TRBJ2-1; possibly TRBD1 or TRBD2 for D (5 bases each). Material: CD4+ T cells from PBMCs. This sequence originates from a human donor with Susac syndrome. The CDR3 loop reads CSVGGDRTSYNEQFF. The CDR3 DNA follows: TGCAGCGTTGGAGGGGACCGGACATCCTACAATGAGCAGTTCTTC.